The subject of this entry is one T cell receptor (beta chain). Its specificity is not known. Germline-derived CDR1 and CDR2 are MNHNY and SVGAGI (reference sequence). Trimming cost V 0 bases and J 0 bases, with 5 bases left between them. CDR3 size: 15 residues. The data originate from a study of cytomegalovirus exposure and HLA in healthy donors. The study's findings and limits: A reported reduction in N-insertions relative to the roughly 610-donor mean was seen in an Asian-associated ancestry cluster in a later analysis. Indistinguishable V segments, including TRBV6-2 and TRBV6-3, were excluded. Listed as cytomegalovirus-associated were over 150 TCR beta chains.

PCR amplification relied on 60 Vbeta primers (plus 13 Jbeta primers). Clones were read by immunoSEQ multiplex PCR, and TCRdb kept only the in-frame ones, dropping some. The sample yields about 120,000 clones, of which the top ten take up roughly 3.5%. The receptor was derived from a young man in good health and CMV-seronegative. The chain has TRBV6-6 and TRBJ1-4; D remains unclear. Sequencing was carried out using PBMCs. The CDR3 spells CASSYSAATNEKLFF. The CDR3 nucleotides read TGTGCCAGCAGTTACTCGGCTGCAACTAATGAAAAACTGTTTTTT.